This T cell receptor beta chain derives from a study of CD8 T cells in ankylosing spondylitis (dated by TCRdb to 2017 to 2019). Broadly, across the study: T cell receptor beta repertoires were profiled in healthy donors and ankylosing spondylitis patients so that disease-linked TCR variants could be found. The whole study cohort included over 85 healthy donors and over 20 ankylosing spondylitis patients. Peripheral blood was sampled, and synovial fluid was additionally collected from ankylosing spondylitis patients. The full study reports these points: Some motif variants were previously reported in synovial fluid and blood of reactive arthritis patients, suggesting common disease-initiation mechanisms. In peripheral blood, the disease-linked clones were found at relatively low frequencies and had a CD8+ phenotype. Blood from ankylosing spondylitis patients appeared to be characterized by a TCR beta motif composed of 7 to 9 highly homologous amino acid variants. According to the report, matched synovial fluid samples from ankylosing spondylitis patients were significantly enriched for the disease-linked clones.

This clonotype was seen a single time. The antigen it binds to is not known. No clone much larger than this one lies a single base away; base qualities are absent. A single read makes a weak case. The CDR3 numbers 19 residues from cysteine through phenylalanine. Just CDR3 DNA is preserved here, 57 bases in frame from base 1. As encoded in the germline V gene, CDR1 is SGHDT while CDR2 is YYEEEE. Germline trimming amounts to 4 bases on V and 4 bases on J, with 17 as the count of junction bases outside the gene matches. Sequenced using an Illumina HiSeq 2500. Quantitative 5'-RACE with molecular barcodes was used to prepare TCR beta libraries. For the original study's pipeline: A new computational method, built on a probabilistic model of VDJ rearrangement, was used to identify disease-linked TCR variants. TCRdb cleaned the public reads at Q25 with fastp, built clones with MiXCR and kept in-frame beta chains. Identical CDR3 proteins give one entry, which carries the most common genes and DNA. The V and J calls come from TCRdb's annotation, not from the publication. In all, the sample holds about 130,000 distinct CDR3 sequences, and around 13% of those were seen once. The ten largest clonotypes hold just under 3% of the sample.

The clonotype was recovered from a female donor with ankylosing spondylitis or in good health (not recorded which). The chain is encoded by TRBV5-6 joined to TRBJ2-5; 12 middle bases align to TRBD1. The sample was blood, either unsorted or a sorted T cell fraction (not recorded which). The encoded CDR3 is CASSLTKGTGGAMGETQYF. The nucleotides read TGTGCCAGCAGCCTGACGAAAGGGACAGGGGGCGCGATGGGAGAGACCCAGTACTTC. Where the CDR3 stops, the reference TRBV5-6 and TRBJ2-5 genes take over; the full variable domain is DAGVTQSPTHLIKTRGQQVTLRCSPKSGHDTVSWYQQALGQGPQFIFQYYEEEERQRGNFPDRFSGHQFPNYSSELNVNALLLGDSALYLCASSLTKGTGGAMGETQYFGPGTRLLVL.